These 19 T cell receptor beta chains came from one sample sequenced in a study of shared clonotypes between healthy human individuals. The table came from immunoSEQ multiplex PCR; TCRdb's copy has only in-frame clones and leaves some out. Here the sample spans about 95,000 clones, 67% being singletons. Sequencing was carried out using memory CD8+ T cells sorted from blood. Subset meaning: CD45RO+ cells pooled with CCR7-negative TemRA cells. These receptor sequences come from a man aged 25 to 45 in good health.

This chain links TRBV2 with TRBJ2-2; unclear D gene. The CDR3 is 16 residues long. Germline assignment: CDR1 SNHLY and CDR2 FYNNEI. Trimming stripped 5 bases from V and 4 bases from J, with 17 bases between. Here the CDR3 reads CASSPPSVLGTGELFF. CDR3 nucleotides: TGTGCCAGCAGTCCCCCTAGTGTATTAGGCACCGGGGAGCTGTTTTTT.

The V and J genes are TRBV28 and TRBJ2-1; a weak D match, TRBD1 (6 bases). The CDR3 is 13 residues long. Deletions cut 9 bases from V and 3 bases from J, with 12 bases between. Germline lookup yields CDR1 MDHEN and CDR2 SYDVKM. CDR3 coding DNA: TGTGCCAGTTTACAGGGAAACTACAATGAGCAGTTCTTC. Its protein product is CASLQGNYNEQFF.

This chain connects TRBV11-3 to TRBJ2-2, with D possibly being TRBD2 (6 bases). CDR3 size: 15 residues. With 6 bases removed from V and 5 bases from J, the gap between germline ends came to 16 bases. The V gene's germline CDR1 is SGHNT and CDR2 YENEEA. The CDR3 loop is CASRERDSKTGELFF. The CDR3 DNA follows: TGTGCCAGCAGGGAAAGGGACTCTAAGACCGGGGAGCTGTTTTTT.

The gene calls are TRBV6-4 and TRBJ2-6; D is uncertain. The CDR3 length is 15 residues. The V and J ends lost 3 bases and 0 bases respectively, with 6 bases between them. The germline V gene has CDR1 MRHNA and CDR2 SNTAGT. The CDR3 sequence: CASSERSSGANVLTF. As DNA, the CDR3 is TGTGCCAGCAGTGAGAGGAGCTCTGGGGCCAACGTCCTGACTTTC.

Only a few counts were recorded for this clone. V usage is TRBV4-1 and J usage is TRBJ2-1, with D uncertain. V lost 3 bases and J 4 bases, leaving 10 bases between the germline ends. The CDR3 contains 14 residues. Germline V CDR1 and CDR2: MGHRA, YSYEKL. This CDR3 is CASSHGLGYNEQFF. The CDR3 region has the DNA TGCGCCAGCAGCCACGGGCTTGGATACAATGAGCAGTTCTTC.

The chain joins TRBV11-2 to TRBJ2-4; D remains ambiguous. CDR1 SGHAT and CDR2 FQNNGV come from the germline V gene. CDR3 length: 14 residues. The ends were cut back, 1 base at V and 7 bases at J, with 11 bases in the middle. CDR3 DNA sequence: TGTGCCAGCAGCTTAGTTGGTTGGGGTAACATTCAGTACTTC. It is translated as CASSLVGWGNIQYF.

This clone was seen a few times. The gene calls are TRBV6-1 and TRBJ1-5; 8 bases agree with TRBD1. CDR3 length: 15 residues. Germline V gene lookup returns CDR1 MNHNS and CDR2 SASEGT. The V gene end was trimmed by 7 bases and the J gene end by 3 bases; junction bases not matched to a gene: 8. The CDR3 spells CASTPTGEHNQPQHF. The CDR3 bases are TGTGCCAGCACCCCGACAGGGGAACACAATCAGCCCCAGCATTTT.

This sequence joins TRBV7-9 and TRBJ2-3; no definite D call. The CDR3 loop spans 13 amino acids. V was trimmed by 5 bases and J by 2 bases, leaving 8 bases between them. The germline CDR1 and CDR2 sequences are SEHNR and FQNEAQ (reference sequence). The CDR3 coding sequence is TGTGCCAGCAGCCCTACTAACACAGATACGCAGTATTTT. It encodes CASSPTNTDTQYF.

This sequence joins TRBV10-2 and TRBJ2-7; 10 bases are shared with TRBD1. This CDR3 is built from 16 residues. Germline trimming cut 3 bases from V and 4 bases from J; bases unmatched to any gene: 9. CDR1 is WSHSY and CDR2 is SAAADI in the germline V gene. The CDR3 DNA sequence: TGCGCCAGCAGTGACCCAACAGGACAGGGGGAGTACGAGCAGTACTTC. This codes for CASSDPTGQGEYEQYF.

The rearrangement links TRBV9 to TRBJ2-1; 7 bases fit TRBD1. CDR1 SGDLS and CDR2 YYNGEE come from the germline V gene. This CDR3 is built from 14 residues. J gave up 8 bases and V 2 bases, and 7 bases lay outside the gene matches. CDR3 loop: CASSVTSTGDEQFF. The CDR3 bases are TGTGCCAGCAGCGTGACCTCCACAGGGGATGAGCAGTTCTTC. The variable domain in full, completed from reference TRBV9 and TRBJ2-1, reads DSGVTQTPKHLITATGQRVTLRCSPRSGDLSVYWYQQSLDQGLQFLIQYYNGEERAKGNILERFSAQQFPDLHSELNLSSLELGDSALYFCASSVTSTGDEQFFGPGTRLTVL.

The rearrangement uses TRBV5-1 and TRBJ1-1, with D possibly being TRBD1 (5 bases). The V end was cut by 4 bases, the J end by 2 bases, with 12 bases between. The CDR3 is made up of 14 amino acids. Germline V gene sequence: CDR1 SGHRS, CDR2 YFSETQ. The CDR3 reads CASSLSGPNTEAFF. For the CDR3, the DNA is TGCGCCAGCAGCCTCTCGGGACCAAACACTGAAGCTTTCTTT.

This clone was seen only a few times. The V and J genes are TRBV5-1 and TRBJ2-2; D possibly uses TRBD1 or TRBD2 (5 bases each). The length of the CDR3 is 16 residues. The V end lost 3 bases, the J end lost 4 bases, and 16 bases lay between the germline ends. Germline CDR1 and CDR2: SGHRS and YFSETQ. In nucleotides, the CDR3 is TGCGCCAGCAGCTCCACGGGGCGCGAAATCACCGGGGAGCTGTTTTTT. It codes for CASSSTGREITGELFF.

The chain recombines TRBV19 with TRBJ2-3; 9 bases are shared with TRBD2. Trimming removed 7 bases from V and 11 bases from J; junction bases left unmatched: 4. Per germline, CDR1 LNHDA and CDR2 SQIVND (reference sequence). CDR3 size: 11 residues. DNA for the CDR3: TGTGCCAGTACTAATAGCGGGAGGCAGTATTTT. It specifies CASTNSGRQYF.

This chain's CDR3 is CASSATGTSLRDTQYF. DNA for the CDR3: TGTGCCAGCAGCGCCACCGGGACTAGTCTTAGAGATACGCAGTATTTT. The rearrangement uses TRBV7-6 and TRBJ2-3, with 8 bases aligning to TRBD2. Looked up from germline, CDR1 is SGHVS and CDR2 is FNYEAQ. Trimming at V came to 5 bases and at J to 5 bases, leaving 12 bases not matched to a gene. The CDR3 sequence is 16 residues long.

The chain is built from TRBV18 and TRBJ2-7; D gene ambiguous. Trimming shortened V by 1 base and J by 6 bases, and 10 bases separated the two germline ends. This CDR3 has 13 amino acids. CDR1 is KGHSH, CDR2 LQKENI, per germline. CDR3 DNA sequence: TGTGCCAGCTCACCACGCGGCGAACGCGAGCAGTACTTC. Its protein product is CASSPRGEREQYF.

This clone has more than one count but fewer than ten. The V gene is TRBV28, the J gene TRBJ2-2; 8 bases fit TRBD2. V was pared by 5 bases and J by 6 bases, with 11 bases of the junction left unmatched. Germline V gene sequence: CDR1 MDHEN, CDR2 SYDVKM. CDR3 length equals 16 residues. CDR3 nucleotides: TGTGCCAGCAGTCCATGGGGAAGCGGGAGCGCCGGGGAGCTGTTTTTT. Translating gives CASSPWGSGSAGELFF. Drawing the rest from reference TRBV28 and TRBJ2-2, the complete variable domain is DVKVTQSSRYLVKRTGEKVFLECVQDMDHENMFWYRQDPGLGLRLIYFSYDVKMKEKGDIPEGYSVSREKKERFSLILESASTNQTSMYLCASSPWGSGSAGELFFGEGSRLTVL.

There are many counts of this clone. The gene calls are TRBV27 and TRBJ2-3; D not certain. Germline CDR1 is MNHEY and CDR2 is SMNVEV (reference sequence). This CDR3 contains 16 residues. The germline V and J ends were trimmed by 6 bases and 5 bases, with 21 bases remaining between them. This CDR3 reads CASSQGQRIARDTQYF. The CDR3 nucleotides read TGTGCCAGCAGCCAAGGCCAGCGTATAGCCAGAGATACGCAGTATTTT.

On this clone: Other nucleotide sequences from this sample produce the same CDR3. This rearrangement joins TRBV27 to TRBJ2-7; 11 positions match TRBD2. The ends lost 0 bases at V and 7 bases at J; junction bases unmatched: 8. Germline lookup yields CDR1 MNHEY and CDR2 SMNVEV (reference sequence). The CDR3 is made up of 16 amino acids. The CDR3 bases are TGTGCCAGCAGTTTATCGTCGGTAGCGGGAGGGCGGGAGCAGTACTTC. Translating gives CASSLSSVAGGREQYF.

This clone was found once. This chain joins TRBV19 and TRBJ2-1; possible D gene TRBD2, 6 bases. Germline V gene lookup returns CDR1 LNHDA and CDR2 SQIVND (reference sequence). Trimming pared 6 bases from V and 3 bases from J, leaving 12 bases between. The CDR3 is made up of 14 amino acids. The CDR3 nucleotides are TGTGCCAGTAGGGAGGGGCAGCTCTACAATGAGCAGTTCTTC. Amino acid sequence: CASREGQLYNEQFF.